These 20 T cell receptor beta chains were all obtained from the same sample, sequenced in a study of cytomegalovirus exposure and HLA in healthy donors. A multiplex PCR was run with 60 Vbeta primers and 13 Jbeta primers. This table comes from immunoSEQ multiplex PCR, and its TCRdb copy is limited to in-frame clones, with some not included. Here the sample spans 150,000 to 200,000 clones, 60% to 80% being singletons. Sequenced: PBMCs. The receptors shown here come from a man aged 18 to 30 in good health and CMV-seropositive.

V usage is TRBV5-1 and J usage is TRBJ1-2, with a tentative D call TRBD1 (5 bases). In germline, CDR1 is SGHRS, CDR2 YFSETQ. The CDR3 contains 15 residues. Trimming stripped 0 bases from V and 4 bases from J, with 13 bases between. The CDR3 spells CASSLGQLPIYGYTF. The CDR3 DNA reads TGCGCCAGCAGCTTGGGACAGCTACCGATCTATGGCTACACCTTC.

V is TRBV4-1 and J is TRBJ1-3, with 8 bases aligning to TRBD1. The V gene's germline CDR1 is MGHRA and CDR2 YSYEKL. This CDR3 has 16 amino acids. V lost 1 base, J lost 0 bases, and 2 bases stayed unmatched. This chain's CDR3 is CASSQGDRSSGNTIYF. The CDR3 DNA follows: TGCGCCAGCAGCCAAGGGGACAGGAGCTCTGGAAACACCATATATTTT.

The gene calls are TRBV5-1 and TRBJ1-4; TRBD1 might be the D (5 bases). Per the germline V gene, CDR1 is SGHRS and CDR2 is YFSETQ. The CDR3 covers 16 residues. Trimming left V 3 bases short and J 4 bases short, with 16 bases between. This CDR3 reads CASSWNGRGGNEKLFF. CDR3 sequence (DNA): TGCGCCAGCAGCTGGAACGGTAGGGGAGGTAATGAAAAACTGTTTTTT.

In this sample, this clone turned up a few times. The V call is TRBV28, the J call TRBJ1-4, with 7 bases aligning to TRBD1. Trimming removed 5 bases from V and 5 bases from J; junction bases left unmatched: 5. The germline V gene has CDR1 MDHEN and CDR2 SYDVKM. CDR3 length: 14 amino acids. This CDR3 is CASSLPDRNEKLFF. In DNA, the CDR3 is TGTGCCAGCAGTCTCCCGGACAGGAATGAAAAACTGTTTTTT.

This clone occurred a few times. Written as DNA, the CDR3 is TGTGCCAGCAGCTTAGCCGGTGGGACAGGTAGGACTGAAGCTTTCTTT. It yields the protein CASSLAGGTGRTEAFF. J is TRBJ1-1 and V is TRBV7-8, with 8 bases fitting TRBD1. Looked up from germline, CDR1 is SGHVS and CDR2 is FQNEAQ. V shed 0 bases, J shed 5 bases, and the junction held 8 bases outside the gene matches. The CDR3 sequence is 16 residues long.

The V call is TRBV5-6, the J call TRBJ2-4, with a tentative D call TRBD1 (6 bases). Germline V gene data show CDR1 as SGHDT and CDR2 as YYEEEE. This CDR3 region has 13 residues. The chain's CDR3 is CAVPRGSKNIQYF. The CDR3 bases are TGTGCAGTACCCAGGGGCTCCAAAAACATTCAGTACTTC. Drawing the rest from reference TRBV5-6 and TRBJ2-4, the complete variable domain is DAGVTQSPTHLIKTRGQQVTLRCSPKSGHDTVSWYQQALGQGPQFIFQYYEEEERQRGNFPDRFSGHQFPNYSSELNVNALLLGDSALYLCAVPRGSKNIQYFGAGTRLSVL.

The chain has TRBV7-8 and TRBJ2-5, with 15 bases that match TRBD2. CDR1 is SGHVS, CDR2 FQNEAQ, per germline. The V gene end was trimmed by 5 bases and the J gene end by 2 bases; junction bases not matched to a gene: 3. The CDR3 spans 16 residues. For the CDR3, the DNA is TGTGCCAGCAGCCGGACTAGCGGGAGGGGACAAGAGACCCAGTACTTC. Amino acid sequence: CASSRTSGRGQETQYF.

This chain joins TRBV27 and TRBJ2-5; D ambiguous. This CDR3 comprises 14 residues. V was cut by 3 bases and J by 5 bases, with 13 bases left in between. CDR1 and CDR2 (germline): MNHEY, SMNVEV (reference sequence). The DNA of the CDR3 is TGTGCCAGCAGTTTCGACCTGGGCCGGGAGACCCAGTACTTC. This sequence encodes CASSFDLGRETQYF.

V usage is TRBV13 and J usage is TRBJ1-1; D is undetermined. The CDR3 totals 14 residues. From germline, CDR1 is PRHDT and CDR2 FYEKMQ (reference sequence). Trimming shortened V by 0 bases and J by 0 bases, and 5 bases separated the two germline ends. Here the CDR3 DNA reads TGTGCCAGCAGCTTAGGACAGTTGAACACTGAAGCTTTCTTT. This codes for CASSLGQLNTEAFF.

The V and J genes are TRBV6-6 and TRBJ1-2; TRBD1 might be the D (5 bases). Germline values: CDR1 MNHNY, CDR2 SVGAGI (reference sequence). This CDR3 is 15 amino acids long. Trimming removed 2 bases from V and 4 bases from J, with 14 bases in between. The CDR3 region is CASSYRRDRSYGYTF. CDR3 in DNA: TGTGCCAGCAGTTACAGGAGGGACCGAAGCTATGGCTACACCTTC.

The chain carries TRBV5-1 and TRBJ1-2, with D perhaps matching TRBD1 (6 bases). V was clipped by 0 bases and J by 2 bases, with 11 bases between them. Germline V gene lookup returns CDR1 SGHRS and CDR2 YFSETQ. The CDR3 sequence is 15 residues long. For the CDR3, the DNA is TGCGCCAGCAGCTTGGAACCCCAGGGGAACTATGGCTACACCTTC. The encoded protein is CASSLEPQGNYGYTF.

This rearrangement joins TRBV28 to TRBJ1-2; TRBD1 aligns across 10 bases. The germline gives CDR1 MDHEN, CDR2 SYDVKM. The CDR3 contains 16 residues. V lost 7 bases, J lost 6 bases, and 14 bases stayed unmatched. CDR3 amino acids: CASTEPGQGSEDGYTF. The CDR3 region has the DNA TGTGCCAGCACTGAACCGGGACAGGGGAGTGAGGATGGCTACACCTTC.

This chain links TRBV5-6 with TRBJ2-1; D might be TRBD1 (5 bases). Per germline, CDR1 SGHDT and CDR2 YYEEEE. This CDR3 has 15 residues. The ends were cut back, 1 base at V and 0 bases at J, with 8 bases in the middle. CDR3 in amino acids: CASSLIDSSYNEQFF. The CDR3 DNA sequence: TGTGCCAGCAGCTTGATCGACAGCTCCTACAATGAGCAGTTCTTC.

The rearrangement joins TRBV7-2 to TRBJ1-2; 9 bases line up with TRBD1. V lost 2 bases, J lost 1 base, and 2 bases stayed unmatched. Germline-derived CDR1 and CDR2 are SGHTA and FQGNSA. The CDR3 runs 15 residues. The CDR3 region has the DNA TGTGCCAGCAGCTTAAGACAGGGGGTTAACTATGGCTACACCTTC. Protein sequence: CASSLRQGVNYGYTF.

The chain employs TRBV29-1 and TRBJ2-5, with 7 bases aligning to TRBD2. V was pared by 0 bases and J by 2 bases, with 3 bases of the junction left unmatched. The length of the CDR3 is 14 residues. Germline assignment: CDR1 SQVTM and CDR2 ANQGSEA. The CDR3 reads CSVEEGGGQETQYF. The DNA for the CDR3 is TGCAGCGTTGAAGAGGGGGGGGGACAAGAGACCCAGTACTTC.

This clone turned up a few times. The CDR3 is CASSLVAGGISNEQFF. DNA of the CDR3: TGTGCCAGCAGCTTAGTGGCGGGAGGTATCTCCAATGAGCAGTTCTTC. The chain uses TRBV11-3 and TRBJ2-1; 8 bases match TRBD2. This CDR3 region has 16 residues. From germline, CDR1 is SGHNT and CDR2 YENEEA. V was clipped by 1 base and J by 6 bases; unmatched bases: 8.

A few counts support this clone. The chain couples TRBV7-8 to TRBJ1-3; D is unclear. The CDR3 covers 14 residues. V was pared by 5 bases and J by 0 bases, with 8 bases between. The germline V gene encodes CDR1 SGHVS and CDR2 FQNEAQ. CDR3 sequence (DNA): TGTGCCAGCAGCCGCGGGAGCTCTGGAAACACCATATATTTT. Its translation is CASSRGSSGNTIYF. Together with reference TRBV7-8 and TRBJ1-3, the CDR3 gives the full variable domain: GAGVSQSPRYKVAKRGQDVALRCDPISGHVSLFWYQQALGQGPEFLTYFQNEAQLDKSGLPSDRFFAERPEGSVSTLKIQRTQQEDSAVYLCASSRGSSGNTIYFGEGSWLTVV.

The chain combines TRBV29-1 with TRBJ1-5; the D gene is possibly TRBD1 (6 bases). This CDR3 comprises 14 residues. V lost 7 bases to trimming and J lost 5 bases, with 18 bases between them. The germline gives CDR1 SQVTM, CDR2 ANQGSEA. The CDR3: CSAREGGPHQPQHF. The CDR3 DNA is TGCAGCGCCCGGGAGGGGGGTCCCCATCAGCCCCAGCATTTT. Variable domain in full (rest from reference TRBV29-1 and TRBJ1-5): SAVISQKPSRDICQRGTSLTIQCQVDSQVTMMFWYRQQPGQSLTLIATANQGSEATYESGFVIDKFPISRPNLTFSTLTVSNMSPEDSSIYLCSAREGGPHQPQHFGDGTRLSIL.

The genes are TRBV19 and TRBJ1-2; no definite D call. There are 14 residues in the CDR3. V was shortened by 0 bases and J by 4 bases, with 9 bases between the two germline ends. CDR1 is LNHDA, CDR2 SQIVND, per germline (reference sequence). The CDR3, as DNA: TGTGCCAGTAGTATAGATGGCGGTACCTATGGCTACACCTTC. This gives the protein CASSIDGGTYGYTF.

A word on this clone: At one end the junction does not follow the germline gene, possibly because of a read error. Additional DNA sequences in this sample encode the identical CDR3. The chain joins TRBV2 to TRBJ1-4; TRBD1 aligns across 7 bases. This CDR3 has 13 residues. CDR1 SNHLY and CDR2 FYNNEI come from the germline V gene. CDR3 nucleotides: TGTGCCAGCAGCCGACAGGGAGGTGAAAAGCTGTTTTTT. Protein product: CASSRQGGEKLFF.